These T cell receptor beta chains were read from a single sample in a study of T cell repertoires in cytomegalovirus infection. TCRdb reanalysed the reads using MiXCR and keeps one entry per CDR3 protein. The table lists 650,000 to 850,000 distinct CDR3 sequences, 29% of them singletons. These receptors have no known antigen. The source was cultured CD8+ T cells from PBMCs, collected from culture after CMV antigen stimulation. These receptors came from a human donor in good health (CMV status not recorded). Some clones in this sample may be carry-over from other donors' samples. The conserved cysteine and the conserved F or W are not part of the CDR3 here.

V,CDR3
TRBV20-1,SASEAGGRNTQY
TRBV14,ASSQVNDGEAF
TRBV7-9,ASSSGQGTDYGYT
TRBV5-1,ASSLGETGGDEQF
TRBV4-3,ASSEQWGRRDTEAF
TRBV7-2,ASSLIGTAALNSPLH
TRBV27,ASRTATSGGPNYEQY
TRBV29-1,SVQAPTGQRGTEAF
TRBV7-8,ASSSRVVPGQRQETQY
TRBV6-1,ASSDGTGGPLGEKLF
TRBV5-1,ASSLPWYERENTEAF
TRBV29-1,SVEEKGQKTYEQY
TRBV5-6,ASSLRGHRNQPQH
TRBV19,ASGGPTEAF
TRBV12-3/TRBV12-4,ASSLRIYEQY
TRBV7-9,ASSLAGTGVNEKLF
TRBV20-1,SAKLGDLSKPYNEQF
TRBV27,ASSFGAEQF
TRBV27,ASQGGGLNTEAF
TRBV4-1,ASSQVGQGDNEQF
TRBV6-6,ASSYDGATTEAF
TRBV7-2,ASSSGLAGYYNEQF
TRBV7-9,ASRDTSSGGNTGELF
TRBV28,ASSFRGLNTEAF
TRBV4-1,ASSQDPQWVAGTGELF
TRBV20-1,SAREAGSPPGNEQF
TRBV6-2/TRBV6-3,ASMDPRKAGNTIY